Many counts were recorded for the clone carrying this T cell receptor beta chain. With 10-nucleotide random UMIs included, cDNA was synthesized by 5'RACE. The authors obtained over 160 million TCR-beta sequences from 15-18 subjects per sequencing run. TCRdb re-called the 5' RACE reads through MiXCR, storing one row per CDR3 protein. The table includes more than 75,000 distinct CDR3 sequences, around 3.4% detected once. The sample belongs to a study of neurological immune-mediated disorders. What was sequenced was PBMCs. This TCR was sampled from a woman aged 45 to 65 with multiple sclerosis.

CDR3 coding DNA: TGCGCCAGCAGCTTTCGGGTCACCCAGTACTTC. This sequence encodes CASSFRVTQYF. The chain uses TRBV5-1 and TRBJ2-5; D is unclear. The V end lost 2 bases, the J end lost 8 bases, and 7 bases lay between the germline ends. The CDR3 is 11 residues long. In germline, CDR1 is SGHRS, CDR2 YFSETQ.